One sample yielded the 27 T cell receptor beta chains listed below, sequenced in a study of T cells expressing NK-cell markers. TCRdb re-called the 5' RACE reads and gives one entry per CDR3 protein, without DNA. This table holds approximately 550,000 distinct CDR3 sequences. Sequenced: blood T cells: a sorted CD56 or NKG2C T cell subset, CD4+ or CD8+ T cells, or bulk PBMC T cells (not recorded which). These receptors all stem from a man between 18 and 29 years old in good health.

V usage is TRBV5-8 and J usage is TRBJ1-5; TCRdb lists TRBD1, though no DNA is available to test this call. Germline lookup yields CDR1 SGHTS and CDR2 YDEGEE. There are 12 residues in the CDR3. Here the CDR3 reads CASSHQGMPQHF.

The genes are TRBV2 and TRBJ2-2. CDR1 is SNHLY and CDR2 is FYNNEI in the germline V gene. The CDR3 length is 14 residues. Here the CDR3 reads CASSTERNTGELFF.

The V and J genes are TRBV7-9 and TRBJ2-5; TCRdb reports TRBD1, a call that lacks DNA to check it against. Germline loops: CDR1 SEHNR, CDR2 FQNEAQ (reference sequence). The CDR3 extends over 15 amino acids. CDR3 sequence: CASSPGRTVQETQYF.

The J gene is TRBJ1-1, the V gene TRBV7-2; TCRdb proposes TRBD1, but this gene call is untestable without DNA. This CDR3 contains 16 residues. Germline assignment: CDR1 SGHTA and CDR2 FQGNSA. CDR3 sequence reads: CASSLGGQGLNTEAFF.

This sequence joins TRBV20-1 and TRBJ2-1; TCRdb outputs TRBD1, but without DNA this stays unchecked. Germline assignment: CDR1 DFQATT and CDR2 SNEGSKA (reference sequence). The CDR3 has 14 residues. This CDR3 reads CSASPPPTRHEQFF.

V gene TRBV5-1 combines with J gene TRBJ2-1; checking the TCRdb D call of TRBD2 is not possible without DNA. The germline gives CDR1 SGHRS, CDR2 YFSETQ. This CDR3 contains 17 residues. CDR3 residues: CASSSTSGRAFYNEQFF. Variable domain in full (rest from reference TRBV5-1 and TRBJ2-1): KAGVTQTPRYLIKTRGQQVTLSCSPISGHRSVSWYQQTPGQGLQFLFEYFSETQRNKGNFPGRFSGRQFSNSRSEMNVSTLELGDSALYLCASSSTSGRAFYNEQFFGPGTRLTVL.

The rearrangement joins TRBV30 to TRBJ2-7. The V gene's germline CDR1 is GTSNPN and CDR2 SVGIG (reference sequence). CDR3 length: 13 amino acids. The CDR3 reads CAWSVHRGYEQYF.

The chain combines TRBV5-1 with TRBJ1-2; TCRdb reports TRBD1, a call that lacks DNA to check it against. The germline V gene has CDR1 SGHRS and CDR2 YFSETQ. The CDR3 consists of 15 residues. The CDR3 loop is CASSNRDRGNYGYTF. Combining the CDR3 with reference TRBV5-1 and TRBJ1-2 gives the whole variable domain KAGVTQTPRYLIKTRGQQVTLSCSPISGHRSVSWYQQTPGQGLQFLFEYFSETQRNKGNFPGRFSGRQFSNSRSEMNVSTLELGDSALYLCASSNRDRGNYGYTFGSGTRLTVV.

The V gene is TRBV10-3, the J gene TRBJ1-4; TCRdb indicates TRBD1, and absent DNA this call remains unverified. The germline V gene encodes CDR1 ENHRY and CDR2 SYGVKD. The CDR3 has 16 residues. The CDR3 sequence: CAISEQSGTGIEKLFF.

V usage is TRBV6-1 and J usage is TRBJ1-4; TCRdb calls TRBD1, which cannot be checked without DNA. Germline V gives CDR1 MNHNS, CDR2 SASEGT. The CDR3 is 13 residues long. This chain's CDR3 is CASSRTGAEKLFF.

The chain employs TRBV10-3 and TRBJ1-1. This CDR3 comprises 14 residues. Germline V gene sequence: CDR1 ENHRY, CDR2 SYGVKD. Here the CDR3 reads CAIRATGGDTEAFF.

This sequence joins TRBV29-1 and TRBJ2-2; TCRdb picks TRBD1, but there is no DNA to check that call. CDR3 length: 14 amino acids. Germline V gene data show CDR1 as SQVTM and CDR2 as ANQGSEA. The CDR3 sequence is CSVENRGHTGELFF.

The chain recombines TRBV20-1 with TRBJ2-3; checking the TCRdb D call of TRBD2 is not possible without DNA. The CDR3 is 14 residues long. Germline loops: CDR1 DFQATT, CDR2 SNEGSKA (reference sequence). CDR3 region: CSARALGSTDTQYF.

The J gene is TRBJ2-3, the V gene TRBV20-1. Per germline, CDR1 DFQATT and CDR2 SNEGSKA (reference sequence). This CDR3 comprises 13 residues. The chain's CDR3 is CSADTRSTDTQYF.

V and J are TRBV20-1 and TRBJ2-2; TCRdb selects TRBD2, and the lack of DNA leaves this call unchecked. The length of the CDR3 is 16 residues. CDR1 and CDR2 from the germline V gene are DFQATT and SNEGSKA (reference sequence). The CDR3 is CSARAAERVNTGELFF.

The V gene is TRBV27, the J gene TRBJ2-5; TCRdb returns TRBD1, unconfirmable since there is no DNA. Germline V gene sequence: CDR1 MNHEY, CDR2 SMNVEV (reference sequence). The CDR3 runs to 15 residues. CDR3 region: CASSFGTPGGETQYF.

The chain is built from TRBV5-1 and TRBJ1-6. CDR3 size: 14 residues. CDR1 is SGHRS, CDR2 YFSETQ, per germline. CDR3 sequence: CASSLGTEDSPLHF.

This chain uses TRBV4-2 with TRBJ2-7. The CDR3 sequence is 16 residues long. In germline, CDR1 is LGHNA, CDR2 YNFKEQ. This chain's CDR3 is CASSQDQDADSYEQYF.

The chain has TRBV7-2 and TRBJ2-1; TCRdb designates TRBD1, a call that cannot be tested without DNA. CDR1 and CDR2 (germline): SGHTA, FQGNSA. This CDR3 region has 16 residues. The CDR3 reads CASSFPGEGALSEQFF.

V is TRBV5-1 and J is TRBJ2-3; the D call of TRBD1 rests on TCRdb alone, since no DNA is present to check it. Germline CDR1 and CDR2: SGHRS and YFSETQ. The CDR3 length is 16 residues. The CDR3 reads CASSSFQGHSTDTQYF.

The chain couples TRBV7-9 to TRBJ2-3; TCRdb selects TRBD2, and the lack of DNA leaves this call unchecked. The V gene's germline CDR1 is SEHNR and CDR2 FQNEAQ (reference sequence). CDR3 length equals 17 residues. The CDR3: CASSLAALAASTDTQYF.

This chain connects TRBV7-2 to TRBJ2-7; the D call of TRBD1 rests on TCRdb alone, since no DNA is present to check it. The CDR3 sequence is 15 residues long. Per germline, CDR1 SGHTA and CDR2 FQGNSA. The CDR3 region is CASSRQQGSSYEQYF.

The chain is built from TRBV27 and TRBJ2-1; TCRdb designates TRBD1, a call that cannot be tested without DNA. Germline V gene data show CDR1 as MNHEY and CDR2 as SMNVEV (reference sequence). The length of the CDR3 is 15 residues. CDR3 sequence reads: CASSLSQGIYNEQFF.

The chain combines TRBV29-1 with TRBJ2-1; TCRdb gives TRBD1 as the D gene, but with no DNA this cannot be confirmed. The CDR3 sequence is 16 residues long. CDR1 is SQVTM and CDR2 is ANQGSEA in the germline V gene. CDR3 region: CSVVHGSGTSYNEQFF.

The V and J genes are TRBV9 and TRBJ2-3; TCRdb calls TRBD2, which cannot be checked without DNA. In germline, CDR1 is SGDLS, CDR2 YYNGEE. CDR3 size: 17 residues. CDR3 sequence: CASTQRGLAGITDTQYF.

This chain's CDR3 is CASTYPGTSGTNEQFF. The chain employs TRBV12-3 or TRBV12-4 and TRBJ2-1; the TCRdb D gene call, TRBD2, has no DNA to confirm it. The CDR3 has 16 amino acids.

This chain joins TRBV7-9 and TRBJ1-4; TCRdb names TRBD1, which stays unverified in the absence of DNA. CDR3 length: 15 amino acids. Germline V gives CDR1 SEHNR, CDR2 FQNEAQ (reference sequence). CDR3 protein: CASSLGPGANEKLFF.